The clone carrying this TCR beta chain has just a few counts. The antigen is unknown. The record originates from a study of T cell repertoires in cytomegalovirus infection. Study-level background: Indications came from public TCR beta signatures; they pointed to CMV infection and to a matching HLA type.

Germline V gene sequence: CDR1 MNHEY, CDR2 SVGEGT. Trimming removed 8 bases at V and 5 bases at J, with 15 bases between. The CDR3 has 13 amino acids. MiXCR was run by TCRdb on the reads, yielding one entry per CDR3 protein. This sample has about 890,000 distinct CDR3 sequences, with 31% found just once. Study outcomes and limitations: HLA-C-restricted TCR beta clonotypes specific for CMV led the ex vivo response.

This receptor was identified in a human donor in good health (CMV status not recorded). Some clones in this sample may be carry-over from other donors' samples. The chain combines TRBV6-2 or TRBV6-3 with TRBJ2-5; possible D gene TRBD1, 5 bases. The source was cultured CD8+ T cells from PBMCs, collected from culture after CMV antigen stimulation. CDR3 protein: CASEGRVEETQYF. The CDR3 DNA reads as TGTGCCAGCGAAGGCAGGGTGGAGGAGACCCAGTACTTC.